This TCR beta chain was retrieved from a study of blood T cell repertoires in COVID-19. Across the whole study: COVID-19 samples from acute and convalescent phases originated in the United States, Italy and Spain. T cells, B-cell-depleted T cells, or PBMCs provided the cDNA or gDNA that served as material.

As processed by the authors: Cell counts per sample came from amplifying reference gene primers. Data came from immunoSEQ multiplex PCR; TCRdb stores just in-frame clones and leaves some out. V and J calls and clone size are as listed in that table; D and trimming were resolved from the DNA. The sample gives approximately 100,000 clones, approximately 91% of which show up once; 5% to 6.5% is in the top ten. Germline lookup yields CDR1 MDHEN and CDR2 SYDVKM. Trimming removed 2 bases from V and 4 bases from J, with 12 bases in between. The CDR3 is 15 amino acids. This receptor was obtained from a human donor in a cohort sampled during active COVID-19. The rearrangement uses TRBV28 and TRBJ1-3; the D gene is possibly TRBD1 (5 bases). Sequenced material: peripheral blood. The CDR3 region has the DNA TGTGCCAGCAGTTTACCGGGGGGGACCGGAAACACCATATATTTT. As protein: CASSLPGGTGNTIYF. The full variable domain, in which reference TRBV28 and TRBJ1-3 provide the parts outside the CDR3, is DVKVTQSSRYLVKRTGEKVFLECVQDMDHENMFWYRQDPGLGLRLIYFSYDVKMKEKGDIPEGYSVSREKKERFSLILESASTNQTSMYLCASSLPGGTGNTIYFGEGSWLTVV.